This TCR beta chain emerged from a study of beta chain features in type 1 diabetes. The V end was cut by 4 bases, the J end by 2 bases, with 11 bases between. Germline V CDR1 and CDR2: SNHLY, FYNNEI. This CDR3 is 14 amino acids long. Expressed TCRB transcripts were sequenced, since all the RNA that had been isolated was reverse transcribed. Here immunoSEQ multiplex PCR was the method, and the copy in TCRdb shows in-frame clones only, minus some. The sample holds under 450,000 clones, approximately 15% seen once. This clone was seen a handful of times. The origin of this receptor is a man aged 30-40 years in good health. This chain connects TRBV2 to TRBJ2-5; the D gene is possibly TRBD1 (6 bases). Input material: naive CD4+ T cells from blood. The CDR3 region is CASSVDSIQETQYF. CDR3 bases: TGTGCCAGCAGTGTGGACAGCATACAAGAGACCCAGTACTTC.